The 5 T cell receptor beta chains below come from one sample, sequenced in a study of patients with pleural tuberculosis. TCRdb reprocessed the reads via MiXCR and lists one record per CDR3 protein. The table includes approximately 53,000 distinct CDR3 sequences, 5.5% to 8% detected once. These receptors originate from a human donor with pleural tuberculosis.

This clonotype was seen at least ten times. J is TRBJ2-1 and V is TRBV27; 9 bases are shared with TRBD1. Looked up from germline, CDR1 is MNHEY and CDR2 is SMNVEV (reference sequence). The CDR3 is 14 amino acids. The junction had 11 bases not matched to a gene; V was cut back by 8 bases and J by 9 bases. DNA of the CDR3: TGTGCCAGCGAGGCCGGGACAGGGCAGGGTGAGCAGTTCTTC. As protein: CASEAGTGQGEQFF.

This clonotype occurred a few times. The chain couples TRBV11-2 to TRBJ2-5; D uncertain. This CDR3 region has 13 residues. Between the trimmed V and J ends, which lost 0 bases and 5 bases, there was a span of 7 bases. CDR1 SGHAT and CDR2 FQNNGV come from the germline V gene. The CDR3, as DNA: TGTGCCAGCAGCTTAGATGGATCGGAGACCCAGTACTTC. This translates into CASSLDGSETQYF.

This clonotype came up many times. This sequence joins TRBV6-5 and TRBJ2-2; D is undetermined. V was cut by 2 bases and J by 1 base, with 2 bases left in between. This CDR3 has 13 amino acids. Germline lookup yields CDR1 MNHEY and CDR2 SVGAGI. CDR3 sequence (DNA): TGTGCCAGCAGTTACGTGAACACCGGGGAGCTGTTTTTT. Translating it yields CASSYVNTGELFF.

This clonotype was picked up many times. V usage is TRBV24-1 and J usage is TRBJ2-1; the D is unclear. Trimming removed 0 bases at V and 12 bases at J, with 20 bases between. This CDR3 spans 16 amino acids. Germline CDR1 is KGHDR and CDR2 is SFDVKD. The CDR3, as DNA: TGTGCCACCAGTGATTTGCTTGGACCGTCCTCTTCGGGGCAGTTCTTC. Residues: CATSDLLGPSSSGQFF.

This clonotype appeared many times. This chain's CDR3 is CASSPRTSGSTDTQYF. The CDR3 nucleotides read TGTGCCAGCAGCCCCAGGACTAGCGGGAGCACAGATACGCAGTATTTT. The gene calls are TRBV4-2 and TRBJ2-3, with 11 bases lining up with TRBD2. Trimming took 4 bases from V and 0 from J; bases not matched to a gene: 3. The CDR3 has 16 residues. Looked up from germline, CDR1 is LGHNA and CDR2 is YNFKEQ.